Listed below are T cell receptor beta chains from one sample, sequenced in a study of blood T cell repertoires in COVID-19. Sequencing used immunoSEQ multiplex PCR; TCRdb keeps in-frame clones, though not all of them. This sample has 250,000 to 400,000 clones, with 85% to 90% found just once. Sequenced sample: peripheral blood. The receptors here all came from a woman aged 30 to 39 with COVID-19, enrolled during active disease. The CDR3 runs from the conserved cysteine through the conserved F or W. A D gene is named only where the DNA matches it firmly.

D gene: .; V gene: TRBV24-1; J gene: TRBJ2-1; CDR3 DNA: TGTGCCACCAGTGACCCTAGGGGGTCAAAGGGGAATGAGCAGTTCTTC; CDR3 protein: CATSDPRGSKGNEQFF
D gene: .; V gene: TRBV7-6; J gene: TRBJ1-3; CDR3 DNA: TGTGCCAGCAGCATAACAGTCTCTGGAAACACCATATATTTT; CDR3 protein: CASSITVSGNTIYF
D gene: .; V gene: TRBV18; J gene: TRBJ2-3; CDR3 DNA: TGTGCCAGCTCACCGAAAGGTTTAGGAGGCACAGATACGCAGTATTTT; CDR3 protein: CASSPKGLGGTDTQYF
D gene: TRBD1; V gene: TRBV30; J gene: TRBJ2-1; CDR3 DNA: TGTGCCTGGGACAGGGGCTACGATGAGCAGTTCTTC; CDR3 protein: CAWDRGYDEQFF
D gene: .; V gene: TRBV5-1; J gene: TRBJ1-4; CDR3 DNA: TGCGCCAGCAGCTTGGAGGGGGTCTTGAATGAAAAACTGTTTTTT; CDR3 protein: CASSLEGVLNEKLFF
D gene: TRBD1; V gene: TRBV5-4; J gene: TRBJ1-2; CDR3 DNA: TGTGCCAGCAGCTTGCAGGGGGTGGATGGCTACACCTTC; CDR3 protein: CASSLQGVDGYTF
D gene: .; V gene: TRBV30; J gene: TRBJ1-1; CDR3 DNA: TGTGCCTGGAGTGAGGCAGGGGAGGGACTGAGAGCTTTCTTT; CDR3 protein: CAWSEAGEGLRAFF
D gene: TRBD2; V gene: TRBV7-2; J gene: TRBJ2-4; CDR3 DNA: TGTGCCAGCAGCTTATTTGCGGGGGGAGCCAAAAACATTCAGTACTTC; CDR3 protein: CASSLFAGGAKNIQYF
D gene: TRBD1; V gene: TRBV15; J gene: TRBJ1-1; CDR3 DNA: TGTGCCACCAGCAGAGATCGGACAGGGTCAGAAGCTTTCTTT; CDR3 protein: CATSRDRTGSEAFF
D gene: .; V gene: TRBV30; J gene: TRBJ1-5; CDR3 DNA: TGTGCCTGGAGTGTAGGGGCTAGTGGCAATCAGCCCCAGCATTTT; CDR3 protein: CAWSVGASGNQPQHF
D gene: TRBD1; V gene: TRBV18; J gene: TRBJ1-1; CDR3 DNA: TGTGCCAGCTCACCAAACACAGGGGAAATGAACACTGAAGCTTTCTTT; CDR3 protein: CASSPNTGEMNTEAFF
D gene: TRBD1; V gene: TRBV27; J gene: TRBJ1-6; CDR3 DNA: TGTGCCAGCAGTTTAGGACAGGGAGGTAACTCACCCCTCCACTTT; CDR3 protein: CASSLGQGGNSPLHF